Presented here are 4 T cell receptor beta chains from one specimen sequenced in a study of siplizumab effects on memory and regulatory T cells. TCRdb's copy holds only in-frame clones and misses some; the assay was immunoSEQ multiplex PCR. This sample yields tens of thousands of clones, of which roughly 88% are seen a single time; approximately 1.7% belongs to the top ten. The sequencing input was Tregs sorted from blood. The receptors come from a human donor in good health.

In this sample, this clone turned up once. J is TRBJ2-2 and V is TRBV5-1, with TRBD2 matching 10 bases. Germline V lookup: CDR1 SGHRS, CDR2 YFSETQ. This CDR3 has 16 residues. Trimming took 7 bases from V and 5 from J; bases not matched to a gene: 11. The CDR3 region has the DNA TGCGCCAGCTCACTAGCGGGGCGGGCCGGGACCGGGGAGCTGTTTTTT. This codes for CASSLAGRAGTGELFF.

This clone was found once. The CDR3 loop is CASSLHPQTSQGGNEQFF. The CDR3 DNA reads as TGCGCCAGCAGCTTACACCCGCAGACTAGCCAAGGGGGCAATGAGCAGTTCTTC. The chain joins TRBV5-1 to TRBJ2-1, with a possible D match to TRBD2 (7 bases). This CDR3 has 18 amino acids. The ends were cut back, 2 bases at V and 6 bases at J, with 24 bases in the middle. Germline CDR1 and CDR2: SGHRS and YFSETQ.

J is TRBJ2-7 and V is TRBV20-1, with 7 positions matching TRBD1. The CDR3 runs 11 residues. The J segment lost 2 bases and the V segment lost 7 bases, leaving 2 bases of the junction unmatched. Germline V gene sequence: CDR1 DFQATT, CDR2 SNEGSKA (reference sequence). The DNA of the CDR3 is TGCAGTGGACAGGGAACCTACGAGCAGTACTTC. It specifies CSGQGTYEQYF.

The count of this clone is one. The chain combines TRBV7-9 with TRBJ2-5, with a weak D call TRBD1 (5 bases). The CDR3 has 19 residues. Germline V gives CDR1 SEHNR, CDR2 FQNEAQ (reference sequence). The germline V and J ends were trimmed by 1 base and 3 bases, with 24 bases remaining between them. The CDR3 reads CASSLGVRVSGGRKETQYF. Written as DNA, the CDR3 is TGTGCCAGCAGCTTAGGTGTCAGGGTATCGGGTGGCCGCAAAGAGACCCAGTACTTC.